This T cell receptor beta chain was captured by sequencing in a study of T cell responses to AZD1222 COVID-19 vaccine. General study findings and limits: Along spike, vaccine-associated CD4 TCRs were found throughout, with dominance at 160-218 and 743-854.

About this clone: No antigen is known for it.

Clones were read by immunoSEQ multiplex PCR, and TCRdb kept only the in-frame ones, dropping some. The table includes 130,000 or so clones, around 92% detected once. The germline CDR1 and CDR2 sequences are SGDLS and YYNGEE. The length of the CDR3 is 13 residues. The V and J ends lost 3 bases and 0 bases respectively, with 6 bases between them. The genes are TRBV9 and TRBJ1-1; D remains ambiguous. The receptor was derived from an adult who received the AZD1222 COVID-19 vaccine. Here the sequenced sample was peripheral blood, taken 28 days after the second AZD1222 dose. This CDR3 reads CASSGNLNTEAFF. The CDR3 bases are TGTGCCAGCAGCGGGAACTTGAACACTGAAGCTTTCTTT.